The clone carrying this T cell receptor beta chain was seen only a few times. TCRbeta library preparation incorporated unique molecular identifiers. TCRdb passed the PCR reads through MiXCR, listing each CDR3 protein once. The sample contains over 550,000 distinct CDR3 sequences, roughly 10% of which appear only once. This sample is drawn from a study of T-cell reconstitution after alpha-beta-depleted transplantation in children. The V end lost 0 bases, the J end lost 9 bases, and 9 bases lay between the germline ends. The CDR3 contains 13 residues. CDR1 and CDR2 (germline): LGHNA, YSLEER. The starting material was PBMCs from the stem cell graft donor, obtained from the stem cell graft. The gene calls are TRBV4-3 and TRBJ1-5; D is possibly TRBD1 (5 bases). The source is a human donor who donated a stem cell graft to a child with acute myeloid leukemia. The DNA for the CDR3 is TGCGCCAGCAGCCAAGATCGGGGGTGGCCCCAGCATTTT. It specifies CASSQDRGWPQHF.